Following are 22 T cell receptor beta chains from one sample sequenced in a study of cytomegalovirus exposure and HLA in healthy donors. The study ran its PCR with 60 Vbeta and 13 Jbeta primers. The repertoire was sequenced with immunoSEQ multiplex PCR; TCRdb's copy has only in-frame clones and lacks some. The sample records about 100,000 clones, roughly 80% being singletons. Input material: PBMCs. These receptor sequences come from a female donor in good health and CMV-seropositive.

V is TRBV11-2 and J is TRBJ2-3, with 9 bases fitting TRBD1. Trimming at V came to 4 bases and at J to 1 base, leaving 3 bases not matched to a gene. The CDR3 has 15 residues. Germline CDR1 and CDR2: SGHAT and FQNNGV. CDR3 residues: CASSYGQGRTDTQYF. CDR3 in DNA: TGTGCCAGCAGCTACGGACAGGGGCGCACAGATACGCAGTATTTT.

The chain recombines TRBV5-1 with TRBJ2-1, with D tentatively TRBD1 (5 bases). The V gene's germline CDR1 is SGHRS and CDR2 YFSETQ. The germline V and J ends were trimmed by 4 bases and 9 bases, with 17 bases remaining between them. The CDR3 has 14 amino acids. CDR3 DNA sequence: TGCGCCAGCAGCCACACCTCCGGCCAGGGTGAGCAGTTCTTC. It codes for CASSHTSGQGEQFF.

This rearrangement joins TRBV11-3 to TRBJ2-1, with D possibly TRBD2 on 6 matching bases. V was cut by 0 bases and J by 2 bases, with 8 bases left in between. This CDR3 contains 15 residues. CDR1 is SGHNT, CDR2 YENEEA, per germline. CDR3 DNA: TGTGCCAGCAGCTTAGACGGGAGCCCCTACAATGAGCAGTTCTTC. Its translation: CASSLDGSPYNEQFF.

The CDR3 loop is CATSRPGTGKYNEQFF. In nucleotides, the CDR3 is TGTGCCACCAGCAGACCCGGGACAGGAAAGTACAATGAGCAGTTCTTC. The gene calls are TRBV15 and TRBJ2-1; 8 nucleotides align to TRBD1. After removal of 2 bases from V and 4 bases from J, the junction contained 7 bases not matched to a gene. CDR3 length equals 16 residues. Germline values: CDR1 LNHNV, CDR2 YYDKDF (reference sequence).

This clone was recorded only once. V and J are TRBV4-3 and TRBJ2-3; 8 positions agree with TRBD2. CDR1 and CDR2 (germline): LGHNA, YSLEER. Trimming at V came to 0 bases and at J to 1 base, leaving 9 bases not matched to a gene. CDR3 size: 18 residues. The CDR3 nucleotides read TGCGCCAGCAGCCAAGAGATAGCGAGCGGGGGACGCACAGATACGCAGTATTTT. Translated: CASSQEIASGGRTDTQYF.

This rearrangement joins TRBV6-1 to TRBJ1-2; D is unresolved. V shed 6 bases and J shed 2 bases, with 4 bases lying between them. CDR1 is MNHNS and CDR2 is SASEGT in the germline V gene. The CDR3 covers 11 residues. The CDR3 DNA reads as TGTGCCAGCAGGCGGAACTATGGCTACACCTTC. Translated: CASRRNYGYTF.

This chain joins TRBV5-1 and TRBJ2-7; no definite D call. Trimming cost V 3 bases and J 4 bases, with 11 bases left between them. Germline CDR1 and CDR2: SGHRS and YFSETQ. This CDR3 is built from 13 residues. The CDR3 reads CASSSSSFYEQYF. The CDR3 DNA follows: TGCGCCAGCAGCTCCTCCTCCTTTTACGAGCAGTACTTC.

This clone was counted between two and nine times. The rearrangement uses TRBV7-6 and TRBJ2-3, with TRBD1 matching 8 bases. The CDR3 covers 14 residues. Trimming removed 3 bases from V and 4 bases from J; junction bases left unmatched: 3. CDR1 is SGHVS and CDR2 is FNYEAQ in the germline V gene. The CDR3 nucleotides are TGTGCCAGCAGCTTCAGGGGGCGCGCAGATACGCAGTATTTT. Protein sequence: CASSFRGRADTQYF.

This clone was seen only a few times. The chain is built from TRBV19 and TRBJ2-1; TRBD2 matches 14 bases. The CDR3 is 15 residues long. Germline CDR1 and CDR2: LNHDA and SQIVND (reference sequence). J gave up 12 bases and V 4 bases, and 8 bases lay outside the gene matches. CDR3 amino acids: CASSSGTSGRKGQFF. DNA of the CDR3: TGTGCCAGTAGTAGTGGGACTAGCGGGAGAAAGGGGCAGTTCTTC.

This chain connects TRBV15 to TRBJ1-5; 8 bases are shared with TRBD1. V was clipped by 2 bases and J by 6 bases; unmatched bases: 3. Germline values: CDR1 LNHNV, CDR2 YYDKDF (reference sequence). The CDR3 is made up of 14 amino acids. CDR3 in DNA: TGTGCCACCAGCAGACGGACAGGGAGTCAGCCCCAGCATTTT. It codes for CATSRRTGSQPQHF.

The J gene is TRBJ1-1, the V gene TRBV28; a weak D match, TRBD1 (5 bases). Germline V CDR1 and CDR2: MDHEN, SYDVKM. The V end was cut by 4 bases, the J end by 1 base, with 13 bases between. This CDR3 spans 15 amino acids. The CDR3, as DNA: TGTGCCAGCAGTTCCGCAGGGCGGCGGAACACTGAAGCTTTCTTT. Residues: CASSSAGRRNTEAFF.

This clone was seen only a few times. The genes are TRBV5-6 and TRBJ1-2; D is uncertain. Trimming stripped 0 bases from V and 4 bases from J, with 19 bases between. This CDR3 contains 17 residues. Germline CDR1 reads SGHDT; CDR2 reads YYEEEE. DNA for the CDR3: TGTGCCAGCAGCTTGGGGGTGGTTGCGACTGAGTTCTATGGCTACACCTTC. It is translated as CASSLGVVATEFYGYTF.

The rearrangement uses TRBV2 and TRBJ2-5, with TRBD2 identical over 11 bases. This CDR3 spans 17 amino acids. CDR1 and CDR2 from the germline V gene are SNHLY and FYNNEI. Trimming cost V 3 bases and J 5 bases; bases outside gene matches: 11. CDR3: CASSEGTSGTPRETQYF. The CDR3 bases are TGTGCCAGCAGTGAGGGGACTAGCGGAACCCCGAGGGAGACCCAGTACTTC. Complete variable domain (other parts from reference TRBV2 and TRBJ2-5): EPEVTQTPSHQVTQMGQEVILRCVPISNHLYFYWYRQILGQKVEFLVSFYNNEISEKSEIFDDQFSVERPDGSNFTLKIRSTKLEDSAMYFCASSEGTSGTPRETQYFGPGTRLLVL.

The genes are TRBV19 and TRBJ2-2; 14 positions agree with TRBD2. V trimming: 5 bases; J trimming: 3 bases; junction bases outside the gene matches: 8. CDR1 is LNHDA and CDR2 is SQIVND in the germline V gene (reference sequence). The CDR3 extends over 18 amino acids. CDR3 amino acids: CASSPWTSGGRDTGELFF. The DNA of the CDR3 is TGTGCCAGTAGTCCCTGGACTAGCGGGGGGCGGGACACCGGGGAGCTGTTTTTT.

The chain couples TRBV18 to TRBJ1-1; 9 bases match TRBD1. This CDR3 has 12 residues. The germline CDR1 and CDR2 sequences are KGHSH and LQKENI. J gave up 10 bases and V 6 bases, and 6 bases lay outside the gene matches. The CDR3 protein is CASSLQGAGAFF. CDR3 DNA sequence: TGTGCCAGCTCGCTACAGGGGGCTGGAGCTTTCTTT.

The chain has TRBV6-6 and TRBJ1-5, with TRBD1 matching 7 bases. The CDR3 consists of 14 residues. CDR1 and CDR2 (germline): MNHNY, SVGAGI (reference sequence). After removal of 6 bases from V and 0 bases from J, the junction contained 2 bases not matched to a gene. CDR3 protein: CASSWDSSNQPQHF. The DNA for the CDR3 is TGTGCCAGCAGCTGGGACAGTAGCAATCAGCCCCAGCATTTT.

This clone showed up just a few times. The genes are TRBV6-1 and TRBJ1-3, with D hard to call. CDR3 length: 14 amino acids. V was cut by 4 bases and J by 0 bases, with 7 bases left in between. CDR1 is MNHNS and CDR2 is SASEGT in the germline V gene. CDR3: CASSGLRSGNTIYF. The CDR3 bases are TGTGCCAGCAGTGGGCTTCGCTCTGGAAACACCATATATTTT.

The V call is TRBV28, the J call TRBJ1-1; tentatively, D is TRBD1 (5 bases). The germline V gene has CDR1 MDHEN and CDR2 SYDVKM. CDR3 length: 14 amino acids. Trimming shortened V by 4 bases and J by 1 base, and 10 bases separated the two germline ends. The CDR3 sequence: CASSWGWRNTEAFF. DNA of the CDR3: TGTGCCAGCAGTTGGGGCTGGAGGAACACTGAAGCTTTCTTT.

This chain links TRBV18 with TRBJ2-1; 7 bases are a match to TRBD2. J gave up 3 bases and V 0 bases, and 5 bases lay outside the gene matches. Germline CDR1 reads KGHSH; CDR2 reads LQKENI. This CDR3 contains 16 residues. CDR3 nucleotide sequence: TGTGCCAGCTCACCACCGGTACTAGCGAACTACAATGAGCAGTTCTTC. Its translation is CASSPPVLANYNEQFF.

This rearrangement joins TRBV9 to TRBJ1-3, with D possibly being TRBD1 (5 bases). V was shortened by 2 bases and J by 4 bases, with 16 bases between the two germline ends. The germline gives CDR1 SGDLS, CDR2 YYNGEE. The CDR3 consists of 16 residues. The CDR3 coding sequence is TGTGCCAGCAGCGTGATTGGGGGGGGTACAGGAAACACCATATATTTT. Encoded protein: CASSVIGGGTGNTIYF.

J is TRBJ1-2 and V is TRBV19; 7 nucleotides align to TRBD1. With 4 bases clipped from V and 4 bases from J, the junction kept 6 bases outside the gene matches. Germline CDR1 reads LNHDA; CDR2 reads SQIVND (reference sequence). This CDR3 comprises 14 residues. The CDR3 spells CASSNRGRSYGYTF. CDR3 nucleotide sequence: TGTGCCAGTAGTAACAGGGGCCGCAGCTATGGCTACACCTTC.

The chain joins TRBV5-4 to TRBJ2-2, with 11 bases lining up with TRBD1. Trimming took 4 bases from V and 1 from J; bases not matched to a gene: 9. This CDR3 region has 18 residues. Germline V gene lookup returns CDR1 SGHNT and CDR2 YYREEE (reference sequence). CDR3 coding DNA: TGTGCCAGCAGCCTTGGGGGTGGGACAGGGGGGAACACCGGGGAGCTGTTTTTT. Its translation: CASSLGGGTGGNTGELFF.